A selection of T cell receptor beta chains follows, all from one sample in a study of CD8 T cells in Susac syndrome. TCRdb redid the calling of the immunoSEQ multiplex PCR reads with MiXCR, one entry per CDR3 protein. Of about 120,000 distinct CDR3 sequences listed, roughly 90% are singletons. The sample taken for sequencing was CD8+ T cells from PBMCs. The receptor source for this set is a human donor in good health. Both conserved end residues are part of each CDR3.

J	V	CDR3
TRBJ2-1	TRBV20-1	CSELISGENEQFF
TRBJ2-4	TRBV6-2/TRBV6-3	CASSYAVGSTSDIQYF
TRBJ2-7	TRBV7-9	CASSTTRQGSVHEQYF
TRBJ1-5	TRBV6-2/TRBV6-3	CASSWTGGNQPQHF
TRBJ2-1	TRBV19	CASKEGSGRSYNEQFF
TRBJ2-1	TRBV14	CASSQDLGFNEQFF
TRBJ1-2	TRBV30	CAWDREANGYTF
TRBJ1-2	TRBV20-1	CSARDSQGKAGYTF
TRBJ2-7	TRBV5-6	CASSLVFRDSYEQYF
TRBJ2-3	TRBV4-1	CASSQDRGGSDTQYF
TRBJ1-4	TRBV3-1	CASSLRGINEKLFF